These 27 T cell receptor beta chains came from one sample sequenced in a study of blood T cell repertoires in COVID-19. Using immunoSEQ multiplex PCR, the repertoire was profiled, and TCRdb retains in-frame clones only, with some absent. The sample has 210,000 or so clones; less than 90% are singletons. Sequencing input: peripheral blood. All receptors derive from a man aged 40-49 years with active or convalescent COVID-19.

The rearrangement links TRBV5-8 to TRBJ2-7; maybe TRBD2 (6 bases). This CDR3 has 15 residues. Germline CDR1 SGHTS, CDR2 YDEGEE. The V and J ends lost 7 bases and 1 base respectively, with 18 bases between them. DNA for the CDR3: TGTGCCAGCTCATTCCGGGACTTCCCTTCCTACGAGCAGTACTTC. Protein sequence: CASSFRDFPSYEQYF.

This clone was detected ten times or more. The V call is TRBV3-1 (or the pseudogene TRBV3-2), the J call TRBJ1-1, with 9 bases matching TRBD1. The V gene end was trimmed by 1 base and the J gene end by 8 bases; junction bases not matched to a gene: 5. CDR1 and CDR2 (germline): LGHDT, YNNKEL (reference sequence). CDR3 length equals 14 residues. As DNA, the CDR3 is TGTGCCAGCAGCCAAGGCTACAGGGGGCACGAAGCTTTCTTT. Translating gives CASSQGYRGHEAFF.

The genes are TRBV5-4 and TRBJ1-1, with D possibly matching TRBD1 (6 bases). CDR3 size: 14 residues. Between the trimmed V and J ends, which lost 4 bases and 7 bases, there was a span of 17 bases. CDR1 is SGHNT and CDR2 is YYREEE in the germline V gene (reference sequence). CDR3 sequence: CASSLGRGGGEAFF. The CDR3 DNA reads TGTGCCAGCAGCCTTGGGCGGGGGGGCGGTGAAGCTTTCTTT.

This chain links TRBV7-2 with TRBJ1-6; 9 bases line up with TRBD1. Germline V CDR1 and CDR2: SGHTA, FQGNSA. With 5 bases clipped from V and 8 bases from J, the junction kept 10 bases outside the gene matches. The CDR3 loop spans 16 amino acids. CDR3 sequence reads: CASSPRDRAWHSPLHF. CDR3 sequence (DNA): TGTGCCAGCAGCCCCCGGGACAGGGCTTGGCATTCACCCCTCCACTTT.

This chain uses TRBV19 with TRBJ1-2; D is perhaps TRBD1 (6 bases). Trimming removed 7 bases at V and 5 bases at J, with 23 bases between. The CDR3 is 16 amino acids. Germline values: CDR1 LNHDA, CDR2 SQIVND (reference sequence). In DNA, the CDR3 is TGTGCCAGTACCTTAACAACGCCGACAGGAGTATATGGCTACACCTTC. Amino acids: CASTLTTPTGVYGYTF.

The chain has TRBV7-9 and TRBJ2-7; the match to TRBD1 covers 8 bases. This CDR3 has 15 residues. V was pared by 5 bases and J by 3 bases, with 9 bases of the junction left unmatched. In germline, CDR1 is SEHNR, CDR2 FQNEAQ (reference sequence). The CDR3 sequence is CASSLSEQGGYEQYF. DNA of the CDR3: TGTGCCAGCAGCCTAAGCGAACAGGGGGGCTACGAGCAGTACTTC.

This clone appeared a few times. The chain uses TRBV29-1 and TRBJ1-2; 9 bases align to TRBD1. J was trimmed by 6 bases and V by 5 bases; bases with no gene match: 10. CDR1 and CDR2 (germline): SQVTM, ANQGSEA. This CDR3 spans 14 amino acids. The CDR3 DNA follows: TGCAGCGTTACTGAGACAGGGGGTTTGGATGGCTACACCTTC. Encoded protein: CSVTETGGLDGYTF.

The chain has TRBV6-4 and TRBJ2-2; no reliable D call. Germline lookup yields CDR1 MRHNA and CDR2 SNTAGT. Trimming removed 3 bases from V and 0 bases from J, with 8 bases in between. The CDR3 runs 15 residues. The chain's CDR3 is CASSERSANTGELFF. CDR3 nucleotide sequence: TGTGCCAGCAGTGAACGGTCGGCGAACACCGGGGAGCTGTTTTTT.

The chain employs TRBV14 and TRBJ2-5; D not resolved. Between the trimmed V and J ends, which lost 2 bases and 4 bases, there was a span of 17 bases. The CDR3 consists of 16 residues. Germline values: CDR1 SGHDN, CDR2 FVKESK. The CDR3 coding sequence is TGTGCCAGCAGCCAATCCCCGAGTACCGCCGTAGAGACCCAGTACTTC. Encoded protein: CASSQSPSTAVETQYF.

The chain carries TRBV18 and TRBJ2-7, with 8 nucleotides matching TRBD1. Losses at the gene ends were 0 bases for V and 7 bases for J; bases not matched to a gene: 8. CDR3 length: 15 amino acids. Germline CDR1 and CDR2: KGHSH and LQKENI. CDR3 residues: CASSPPLTGAEEQYF. The DNA of the CDR3 is TGTGCCAGCTCACCACCGTTGACAGGGGCGGAGGAGCAGTACTTC. Drawing the rest from reference TRBV18 and TRBJ2-7, the complete variable domain is NAGVMQNPRHLVRRRGQEARLRCSPMKGHSHVYWYRQLPEEGLKFMVYLQKENIIDESGMPKERFSAEFPKEGPSILRIQQVVRGDSAAYFCASSPPLTGAEEQYFGPGTRLTVT.

The chain joins TRBV6-5 to TRBJ1-2; 7 nucleotides match TRBD1. The CDR3 extends over 12 amino acids. CDR1 and CDR2 (germline): MNHEY, SVGAGI. The V segment lost 3 bases and the J segment 6 bases; nucleotides outside the gene matches: 1. CDR3 loop: CASSYQGDGYTF. Written as DNA, the CDR3 is TGTGCCAGCAGTTATCAGGGGGATGGCTACACCTTC.

The chain recombines TRBV7-9 with TRBJ2-1, with D perhaps matching TRBD2 (5 bases). Germline V gene data show CDR1 as SEHNR and CDR2 as FQNEAQ (reference sequence). The CDR3 loop spans 13 amino acids. V dropped 6 bases and J dropped 8 bases, with 14 bases sitting between them. The CDR3 reads CASRDLVSDEQFF. DNA of the CDR3: TGTGCCAGCAGGGACCTAGTTAGCGATGAGCAGTTCTTC.

Only one count was recorded for this clone. J is TRBJ2-7 and V is TRBV9; D gene uncertain. The ends were cut back, 0 bases at V and 0 bases at J, with 7 bases in the middle. CDR1 and CDR2 (germline): SGDLS, YYNGEE. The CDR3 has 14 residues. The CDR3 coding sequence is TGTGCCAGCAGCGTAGAAGTCGGCTCCTACGAGCAGTACTTC. This encodes CASSVEVGSYEQYF.

Sample share makes this clone medium-sized. J is TRBJ2-2 and V is TRBV6-5, with TRBD2 identical over 12 bases. The trim removed 4 bases at V and 6 bases at J, leaving 6 bases unmatched. The CDR3 consists of 16 residues. Germline assignment: CDR1 MNHEY and CDR2 SVGAGI. CDR3 nucleotides: TGTGCCAGCAGTTCTAGCGGGGGGGTTTCTGCCGGGGAGCTGTTTTTT. It yields the protein CASSSSGGVSAGELFF.

The chain carries TRBV5-5 and TRBJ2-3, with TRBD2 as a possible D gene (6 bases). Looked up from germline, CDR1 is SGHKS and CDR2 is YYEKEE (reference sequence). This CDR3 contains 15 residues. V lost 3 bases to trimming and J lost 0 bases, with 11 bases between them. CDR3 nucleotides: TGTGCCAGCAGCTATAGCGGTACTAGCACAGATACGCAGTATTTT. Its protein product is CASSYSGTSTDTQYF.

The gene calls are TRBV19 and TRBJ1-5; tentative D call: TRBD1 (5 bases). There are 15 residues in the CDR3. CDR1 and CDR2 (germline): LNHDA, SQIVND (reference sequence). Deletions cut 5 bases from V and 0 bases from J, with 11 bases between. The CDR3 region is CASSEMDTSNQPQHF. CDR3 DNA: TGTGCCAGTAGTGAGATGGACACTAGCAATCAGCCCCAGCATTTT.

The chain joins TRBV3-1 (or the pseudogene TRBV3-2) to TRBJ1-2; TRBD1 might be the D (5 bases). The germline V and J ends were trimmed by 4 bases and 0 bases, with 18 bases remaining between them. The CDR3 spans 17 residues. CDR1 and CDR2 from the germline V gene are LGHDT and YNNKEL (reference sequence). The CDR3 region has the DNA TGTGCCAGCAGCCGATTCCGGCCGGACATTCCTAACTATGGCTACACCTTC. Translation gives CASSRFRPDIPNYGYTF.

The chain links TRBV19 to TRBJ1-3; D gene ambiguous. V dropped 11 bases and J dropped 0 bases, with 14 bases sitting between them. The germline V gene has CDR1 LNHDA and CDR2 SQIVND (reference sequence). This CDR3 comprises 14 residues. CDR3 residues: CASFRGSSGNTIYF. DNA of the CDR3: TGTGCCTCCTTCAGAGGGAGCTCTGGAAACACCATATATTTT.

The chain joins TRBV11-2 to TRBJ2-5; 9 nucleotides align to TRBD2. The germline V gene has CDR1 SGHAT and CDR2 FQNNGV. Germline trimming cut 0 bases from V and 4 bases from J; bases unmatched to any gene: 9. The CDR3 length is 17 residues. The CDR3 region has the DNA TGTGCCAGCAGCTTAGAGGCACTAGCGGGCTGGGGAGAGACCCAGTACTTC. Translating gives CASSLEALAGWGETQYF.

Worth noting for this clone: One end of the junction is discordant with germline, which a read error may explain. The chain combines TRBV6-4 with TRBJ2-2; 7 nucleotides align to TRBD1. Looked up from germline, CDR1 is MRHNA and CDR2 is SNTAGT. The CDR3 totals 17 residues. In DNA, the CDR3 is TGTGCCAGCAGGGACTTTGACAGGGATGTTTACACCGGGGAGCTGTTTTTT. Its protein product is CASRDFDRDVYTGELFF.

This rearrangement joins TRBV5-4 to TRBJ2-5, with D tentatively TRBD2 (7 bases). With 6 bases removed from V and 5 bases from J, the gap between germline ends came to 17 bases. This CDR3 contains 14 residues. Germline V gene data show CDR1 as SGHNT and CDR2 as YYREEE (reference sequence). CDR3 sequence reads: CASTLGGGQETQYF. The DNA of the CDR3 is TGTGCCAGCACCCTTGGGGGGGGGCAGGAGACCCAGTACTTC.

The CDR3 DNA is TGCGCCAGCAGCCAAGATATCGCAGGGGTTGGTGGGGAGCAGTACTTC. Residues: CASSQDIAGVGGEQYF. This chain connects TRBV4-1 to TRBJ2-7; D may be TRBD1 (6 bases). The germline V and J ends were trimmed by 0 bases and 7 bases, with 19 bases remaining between them. From germline, CDR1 is MGHRA and CDR2 YSYEKL. CDR3 length equals 16 residues.

J is TRBJ1-2 and V is TRBV28; D call uncertain. The CDR3 spans 11 residues. The V end was cut by 1 base, the J end by 8 bases, with 5 bases between. The germline V gene has CDR1 MDHEN and CDR2 SYDVKM. CDR3 in amino acids: CASSLSSGYTF. The CDR3 DNA follows: TGTGCCAGCAGTTTATCTTCCGGCTACACCTTC.

CDR3 sequence reads: CATSRSSGIRSNEQFF. CDR3 nucleotides: TGTGCCACCAGCAGGTCAAGCGGGATCAGATCGAATGAGCAGTTCTTC. The chain is built from TRBV15 and TRBJ2-1, with 7 bases lining up with TRBD2. V dropped 3 bases and J dropped 7; count of bases not matched to a gene: 12. The CDR3 has 16 residues. The germline V gene has CDR1 LNHNV and CDR2 YYDKDF (reference sequence).

The CDR3, as DNA: TGCGCCAGCAGCTTGGCGACAGCCTACGAGCAGTACTTC. Its translation: CASSLATAYEQYF. J is TRBJ2-7 and V is TRBV5-1, with a weak D call TRBD1 (5 bases). Germline values: CDR1 SGHRS, CDR2 YFSETQ. CDR3 length: 13 residues. V was trimmed by 0 bases and J by 2 bases, leaving 6 bases between them. Variable domain in full (rest from reference TRBV5-1 and TRBJ2-7): KAGVTQTPRYLIKTRGQQVTLSCSPISGHRSVSWYQQTPGQGLQFLFEYFSETQRNKGNFPGRFSGRQFSNSRSEMNVSTLELGDSALYLCASSLATAYEQYFGPGTRLTVT.

V usage is TRBV28 and J usage is TRBJ1-1; 8 positions match TRBD1. There are 16 residues in the CDR3. Germline trimming cut 2 bases from V and 8 bases from J; bases unmatched to any gene: 13. Germline V gene sequence: CDR1 MDHEN, CDR2 SYDVKM. CDR3 loop: CASSLRPGGGFKEAFF. CDR3 DNA: TGTGCCAGCAGTTTAAGGCCAGGGGGCGGGTTCAAAGAAGCTTTCTTT.

CDR3 loop: CASSSGLRVGGKSGELFF. Here the CDR3 DNA reads TGTGCCAGCAGTTCTGGGCTGAGGGTGGGAGGCAAGTCCGGGGAGCTGTTTTTT. The chain employs TRBV6-2 or TRBV6-3 and TRBJ2-2, with D maybe TRBD2 (6 bases). Trimming left V 4 bases short and J 6 bases short, with 24 bases between. The CDR3 has 18 amino acids. Looked up from germline, CDR1 is MNHEY and CDR2 is SVGEGT.